A selection of T cell receptor beta chains follows, all from one sample in a study of shared clonotypes between healthy human individuals. Generated by immunoSEQ multiplex PCR, the TCRdb table keeps only in-frame clones and is missing some. Of more than 2 million clones in the sample, just under 95% are singletons; the top ten hold 0.9% to 1.3%. Sequenced: naive CD8+ T cells sorted from blood. These receptors came from a man between 18 and 29 years old in good health. Each CDR3 is given with its conserved first and last residue. The order of the fields is D gene, clone size, J gene, V gene, CDR3 DNA, CDR3 protein. D genes are given only for firm matches. Clone size is stated in some rows and not others, as once, few, many or a class when expanded.

D gene: TRBD1
clone size: NA
J gene: TRBJ2-5
V gene: TRBV14
CDR3 DNA: TGTGCCAGCAGCCATAGGACAGGGGTGGAGACCCAGTACTTC
CDR3 protein: CASSHRTGVETQYF

D gene: TRBD1
clone size: once
J gene: TRBJ2-7
V gene: TRBV27
CDR3 DNA: TGTGCCAGCAGTTTCCTCCAGGACAGGGGGCCCTACGAGCAGTACTTC
CDR3 protein: CASSFLQDRGPYEQYF

D gene: NA
clone size: NA
J gene: TRBJ1-3
V gene: TRBV2
CDR3 DNA: TGTGCCAGCAGCACCCTGGAAGGCCTCGGAAACACCATATATTTT
CDR3 protein: CASSTLEGLGNTIYF

D gene: NA
clone size: NA
J gene: TRBJ1-1
V gene: TRBV27
CDR3 DNA: TGTGCCAGCAGTCTCAGCGCGGGTAACACTGAAGCTTTCTTT
CDR3 protein: CASSLSAGNTEAFF

D gene: TRBD1
clone size: NA
J gene: TRBJ2-2
V gene: TRBV29-1
CDR3 DNA: TGCAGCGTTGCAATTAAAAATCCGGGACAGGTACCTACCGGGGAGCTGTTTTTT
CDR3 protein: CSVAIKNPGQVPTGELFF

D gene: NA
clone size: NA
J gene: TRBJ2-5
V gene: TRBV5-8
CDR3 DNA: TGTGCCAGCAGCTCATTGCCAGAAGAGACCCAGTACTTC
CDR3 protein: CASSSLPEETQYF

D gene: TRBD1
clone size: NA
J gene: TRBJ1-1
V gene: TRBV2
CDR3 DNA: TGTGCCAGCCTTCGATCCGGGACAGGGGTAGTGAGTGAAGCTTTCTTT
CDR3 protein: CASLRSGTGVVSEAFF

D gene: NA
clone size: NA
J gene: TRBJ2-7
V gene: TRBV19
CDR3 DNA: TGTGCCAGTTCTTCAACGGCAGTCTACGAGCAGTACTTC
CDR3 protein: CASSSTAVYEQYF

D gene: TRBD1
clone size: NA
J gene: TRBJ1-1
V gene: TRBV2
CDR3 DNA: TGTGCCAGCAGAGCCCGACAGGGGAACACTGAAGCTTTCTTT
CDR3 protein: CASRARQGNTEAFF

D gene: NA
clone size: NA
J gene: TRBJ2-1
V gene: TRBV13
CDR3 DNA: TGTGCCAGCAGCTTAGAAGGGGACGGTCCTTACAATGAGCAGTTCTTC
CDR3 protein: CASSLEGDGPYNEQFF

D gene: NA
clone size: NA
J gene: TRBJ1-1
V gene: TRBV9
CDR3 DNA: TGTGCCAGCAGCGATGTGAGGTTCATGAACACTGAAGCTTTCTTT
CDR3 protein: CASSDVRFMNTEAFF

D gene: NA
clone size: NA
J gene: TRBJ1-6
V gene: TRBV6-5
CDR3 DNA: TGTGCCAGCAGTTACTCAACTGGGGGTAATTCACCCCTCCACTTT
CDR3 protein: CASSYSTGGNSPLHF

D gene: TRBD1
clone size: few
J gene: TRBJ2-3
V gene: TRBV5-6
CDR3 DNA: TGTGCCAGCAGTCCACTAGGGACAGGGGCCTTAGATACGCAGTATTTT
CDR3 protein: CASSPLGTGALDTQYF

D gene: NA
clone size: NA
J gene: TRBJ1-2
V gene: TRBV4-1
CDR3 DNA: TGCGCCAGCAGCCAAGTAATCAGGGTAATTGGCTACACCTTC
CDR3 protein: CASSQVIRVIGYTF

D gene: TRBD1
clone size: NA
J gene: TRBJ2-5
V gene: TRBV4-1
CDR3 DNA: TGCGCCAGCAGCCAAGTTGACAGGGGCACCGGGACCCAGTACTTC
CDR3 protein: CASSQVDRGTGTQYF

D gene: NA
clone size: NA
J gene: TRBJ1-4
V gene: TRBV6-5
CDR3 DNA: TGTGCCAGCAGTTACGAGCGGGGTTACGGTGAAAAACTGTTTTTT
CDR3 protein: CASSYERGYGEKLFF

D gene: TRBD2
clone size: NA
J gene: TRBJ2-1
V gene: TRBV4-1
CDR3 DNA: TGCGCCAGCAGCCAAGGAGGCGGGGGGGCGGGGAATGAGCAGTTCTTC
CDR3 protein: CASSQGGGGAGNEQFF

D gene: NA
clone size: few
J gene: TRBJ2-7
V gene: TRBV25-1
CDR3 DNA: TGTGCCAGCAGTGGTGACTCAGGGGTTCGCGAGCAGTACTTC
CDR3 protein: CASSGDSGVREQYF

D gene: NA
clone size: NA
J gene: TRBJ2-5
V gene: TRBV6-5
CDR3 DNA: TGTGCCAGCAGCGCAGGGGAAGGAGAGACCCAGTACTTC
CDR3 protein: CASSAGEGETQYF

D gene: NA
clone size: NA
J gene: TRBJ1-2
V gene: TRBV28
CDR3 DNA: TGTGCCAGCAGTTTATCCAGTTATGGCTACACCTTC
CDR3 protein: CASSLSSYGYTF

D gene: TRBD2
clone size: NA
J gene: TRBJ2-5
V gene: TRBV7-9
CDR3 DNA: TGTGCCAGCATCGGGACTAGCGGGTCGGGGACCCAGTACTTC
CDR3 protein: CASIGTSGSGTQYF

D gene: TRBD1
clone size: NA
J gene: TRBJ2-7
V gene: TRBV29-1
CDR3 DNA: TGCAGCGTGGGACAGGGTTTCTCCTACGAGCAGTACTTC
CDR3 protein: CSVGQGFSYEQYF